The entry below gives a single TCR beta chain sequence along with its context. This sample was taken from a study of blood T cell repertoires in COVID-19. Overall study: Italy, Spain and the United States were the sources of the convalescent and acute COVID-19 samples. T cells, B-cell-depleted T cells, or PBMCs supplied cDNA or gDNA.

The authors' processing: Reference gene primers were amplified, and this amplification served to estimate nucleated cell counts. The protocol was immunoSEQ multiplex PCR, while the TCRdb copy is restricted to in-frame clones and leaves out a portion. V and J calls and clone size come straight from that table; D and trimming were deduced from the DNA. The sample consists of about 71,000 clones, approximately 85% of them appearing once. CDR3 length: 15 residues. Germline CDR1 SGHVS, CDR2 FNYEAQ. V lost 0 bases and J lost 8; bases outside the gene matches: 6. The sample comprised peripheral blood. The sequence was collected from an elderly man with acute or convalescent COVID-19. This chain joins TRBV7-6 and TRBJ1-2; 10 bases fit TRBD1. CDR3 protein: CASSLAGTGARGYTF. The CDR3 DNA reads as TGTGCCAGCAGCTTAGCGGGGACAGGGGCACGGGGCTACACCTTC. The entire variable domain, with the rest obtained from reference TRBV7-6 and TRBJ1-2, is as follows: GAGVSQSPRYKVTKRGQDVALRCDPISGHVSLYWYRQALGQGPEFLTYFNYEAQQDKSGLPNDRFSAERPEGSISTLTIQRTEQRDSAMYRCASSLAGTGARGYTFGSGTRLTVV.